One sample yielded the 30 T cell receptor beta chains listed below, sequenced in a study of T cells in women clearing cervical HPV infection. Sequencing used immunoSEQ multiplex PCR; TCRdb keeps in-frame clones, though not all of them. The sample has around 48,000 clones. The specimen sequenced was blood buffy coat. The receptors stem from a woman between 18 and 70 years old with a cervical HPV16 infection that either progressed to CIN3+ or cleared (not recorded which).

Details on this clone: The read ends 3 residues before the CDR3 terminus; that terminus is restored from the germline J gene. The chain carries TRBV4-1 and TRBJ2-2, with D possibly being TRBD2 (6 bases). The CDR3 sequence is 15 residues long. Per the germline V gene, CDR1 is MGHRA and CDR2 is YSYEKL. V shed 1 base and J shed 4 bases, with 10 bases lying between them. CDR3 DNA (partial): TGCGCCAGCAGCCAAGGGCGGGGTACCACCGGGGAG. Translation gives CASSQGRGTTGE. The entire CDR3 protein reads CASSQGRGTTGELFF.

Comments on this clone: The read halts 3 residues ahead of the CDR3 end, with the missing end drawn from the germline J gene. The chain uses TRBV20-1 and TRBJ1-1, with unresolved D. Germline V gene data show CDR1 as DFQATT and CDR2 as SNEGSKA (reference sequence). Trimming left V 4 bases short and J 5 bases short, with 11 bases between. The CDR3 is 12 residues long. CDR3 loop: CSATPFGTEAFF. The sequenced CDR3 bases are TGCAGTGCTACCCCGTTCGGGACTGAA.

In the case of this clone: The read halts 3 residues ahead of the CDR3 end, with the missing end drawn from the germline J gene. The rearrangement links TRBV5-6 to TRBJ2-1, with 10 positions matching TRBD2. The CDR3 is made up of 14 amino acids. Trimming at V came to 1 base and at J to 6 bases, leaving 1 base not matched to a gene. CDR1 and CDR2 (germline): SGHDT, YYEEEE. CDR3 in amino acids: CASSLPSGSNEQFF. CDR3 DNA (partial): TGTGCCAGCAGCTTGCCTAGCGGGAGCAATGAG. Combining the CDR3 with reference TRBV5-6 and TRBJ2-1 gives the whole variable domain DAGVTQSPTHLIKTRGQQVTLRCSPKSGHDTVSWYQQALGQGPQFIFQYYEEEERQRGNFPDRFSGHQFPNYSSELNVNALLLGDSALYLCASSLPSGSNEQFFGPGTRLTVL.

As regards this clone: The read ends 3 residues shy of where the CDR3 ends; the end is completed using the germline J gene. The chain joins TRBV12-3 or TRBV12-4 to TRBJ2-1, with 13 bases matching TRBD2. CDR3 size: 15 residues. With 2 bases clipped from V and 6 bases from J, the junction kept 1 base outside the gene matches. The CDR3 sequence: CASSLTSGRANEQFF. The sequenced CDR3 bases are TGTGCCAGCAGTTTAACTAGCGGGAGGGCCAATGAG.

Regarding this clone: The read is 3 residues too short to cover the CDR3 end, so that end is filled in from the germline J gene. V gene TRBV11-3 combines with J gene TRBJ2-4; D gene uncertain. Trimming removed 4 bases from V and 8 bases from J, with 15 bases in between. The CDR3 has 14 residues. Looked up from germline, CDR1 is SGHNT and CDR2 is YENEEA. CDR3 amino acids: CASSSGLPEDIQYF. The DNA read from the CDR3 is TGTGCCAGCAGCTCTGGCCTTCCCGAGGACATT.

A note on this clone: The read is 3 residues too short to cover the CDR3 end, so that end is filled in from the germline J gene. This chain uses TRBV4-1 with TRBJ1-2, with D possibly TRBD1 on 6 matching bases. V was shortened by 4 bases and J by 4 bases, with 16 bases between the two germline ends. Looked up from germline, CDR1 is MGHRA and CDR2 is YSYEKL. The CDR3 has 15 residues. The covered CDR3 bases are TGCGCCAGCAGCCCGCCCGACAGGCCAAGCTATGGC. It specifies CASSPPDRPSYG. The full CDR3 reads CASSPPDRPSYGYTF.

Details on this clone: The read halts 3 residues ahead of the CDR3 end, with the missing end drawn from the germline J gene. The V call is TRBV2, the J call TRBJ2-7; possible D gene TRBD1, 6 bases. Germline-derived CDR1 and CDR2 are SNHLY and FYNNEI. The germline V and J ends were trimmed by 8 bases and 3 bases, with 14 bases remaining between them. The CDR3 totals 13 residues. CDR3: CASGEQGFYEQYF. The part of the CDR3 DNA that was read is TGTGCCAGCGGGGAACAGGGTTTCTACGAG.

About this clone: An end of the junction does not agree with germline; a read error may underlie this. The read stops 3 residues short of the end of the CDR3; the missing end is completed from the germline J gene. This sequence joins TRBV27 and TRBJ2-5, with 7 nucleotides matching TRBD2. The CDR3 loop spans 15 amino acids. CDR1 is MNHEY, CDR2 SMNVEV, per germline (reference sequence). The DNA read from the CDR3 is TGTGCCAGCAGTTACGGGGGGAGCGTCCAAGCGACC. This encodes CASSYGGSVQAT. The full CDR3 sequence reads CASSYGGSVQATQYF.

Points on this clone: The missing CDR3 end, 3 residues past where the read stops, is filled in from the germline J gene. This chain uses TRBV2 with TRBJ2-3, with TRBD2 matching 7 bases. Trimming removed 4 bases from V and 4 bases from J; junction bases left unmatched: 8. The CDR3 covers 15 residues. Germline lookup yields CDR1 SNHLY and CDR2 FYNNEI. CDR3 bases read: TGTGCCAGCAGTGGTGAAGCGGGAAGGCCAGATACG. It codes for CASSGEAGRPDT. The whole CDR3 protein reads CASSGEAGRPDTQYF.

Comments on this clone: The read ends 3 residues early relative to the CDR3; the germline J gene fills the gap. This sequence joins TRBV7-2 and TRBJ1-5, with no clear D. V was cut by 1 base and J by 2 bases, with 6 bases left in between. Germline V gene lookup returns CDR1 SGHTA and CDR2 FQGNSA. The CDR3 length is 14 residues. The CDR3 loop reads CASSLEVGNQPQHF. Partial CDR3 DNA: TGTGCCAGCAGCTTAGAGGTGGGCAATCAGCCC.

Worth noting for this clone: The read ends 3 residues before the CDR3 terminus; that terminus is restored from the germline J gene. The rearrangement uses TRBV11-2 and TRBJ2-3; D possibly corresponds to TRBD1 (6 bases). The CDR3 length is 15 residues. The germline V gene has CDR1 SGHAT and CDR2 FQNNGV. The germline V and J ends were trimmed by 0 bases and 2 bases, with 9 bases remaining between them. CDR3 region: CASSLEGGTTDTQYF. The part of the CDR3 DNA that was read is TGTGCCAGCAGCTTAGAAGGGGGAACCACAGATACG.

Notes on this clone: The read stops 3 residues short of the end of the CDR3; the missing end is completed from the germline J gene. The chain combines TRBV5-1 with TRBJ2-3, with D possibly matching TRBD1 (5 bases). Germline-derived CDR1 and CDR2 are SGHRS and YFSETQ. Trimming removed 5 bases from V and 1 base from J, with 14 bases in between. The length of the CDR3 is 15 residues. CDR3 DNA (partial): TGCGCCAGCAGGGGAAGGGGCATTGGCACAGATACG. It encodes CASRGRGIGTDT. The whole CDR3 is CASRGRGIGTDTQYF.

Points on this clone: The read comes to an end 3 residues before the CDR3 does, leaving the germline J gene to fill in the end. The chain employs TRBV10-3 and TRBJ1-5; D possibly corresponds to TRBD1 (6 bases). The germline V gene encodes CDR1 ENHRY and CDR2 SYGVKD. The CDR3 extends over 14 amino acids. Trimming pared 10 bases from V and 4 bases from J, leaving 17 bases between. CDR3 in amino acids: CATRRQDQNQPQHF. The CDR3 DNA, read in part, is TGTGCCACCAGAAGACAGGACCAAAATCAGCCC.

On this clone: The read ends 3 residues before the CDR3 terminus; that terminus is restored from the germline J gene. This chain uses TRBV7-8 with TRBJ1-1, with 7 bases identical to TRBD1. The CDR3 loop spans 13 amino acids. With 4 bases clipped from V and 6 bases from J, the junction kept 5 bases outside the gene matches. CDR1 and CDR2 (germline): SGHVS, FQNEAQ. Incomplete CDR3 DNA: TGTGCCAGCAGCTCAGACAGGGAGGCTGAA. Translation gives CASSSDREAE. The complete CDR3 reads CASSSDREAEAFF.

Points on this clone: A junction end diverges from the germline sequence, so it may reflect a read error. The CDR3 end is not reached by the read, which stops 3 residues before it; the germline J gene fills it in. The V gene is TRBV4-2, the J gene TRBJ1-1; D gene uncertain. CDR3 size: 15 residues. Germline CDR1 reads LGHNA; CDR2 reads YNFKEQ. The CDR3 here is CASSLKSTVYTEAFF. The DNA read from the CDR3 is TGCGCCAGCAGCCTCAAATCCACGGTTTACACTGAA.

A word on this clone: The read is 3 residues too short to cover the CDR3 end, so that end is filled in from the germline J gene. J is TRBJ2-7 and V is TRBV28; tentatively, D is TRBD1 (5 bases). V was cut by 5 bases and J by 1 base, with 12 bases left in between. CDR1 and CDR2 (germline): MDHEN, SYDVKM. This CDR3 spans 14 amino acids. CDR3 loop: CASSTRDGSYEQYF. The sequenced CDR3 bases are TGTGCCAGCAGTACCAGGGATGGGTCCTACGAG. Combining the CDR3 with reference TRBV28 and TRBJ2-7 gives the whole variable domain DVKVTQSSRYLVKRTGEKVFLECVQDMDHENMFWYRQDPGLGLRLIYFSYDVKMKEKGDIPEGYSVSREKKERFSLILESASTNQTSMYLCASSTRDGSYEQYFGPGTRLTVT.

A remark on this clone: The CDR3 end falls 3 residues outside the read, so it is completed with the germline J gene. The rearrangement links TRBV29-1 to TRBJ2-7; TRBD2 aligns across 9 bases. Germline V CDR1 and CDR2: SQVTM, ANQGSEA. V shed 1 base, J shed 0 bases, and the junction held 7 bases outside the gene matches. The CDR3 contains 16 residues. CDR3 loop: CSVEGLASGTSYEQYF. CDR3 DNA, as far as it was read: TGCAGCGTTGAAGGCCTTGCTAGCGGGACCTCCTACGAG.

As concerns this clone: The DNA ends 3 residues before the CDR3 does, and the rest of the CDR3 is filled in from the germline J gene. The chain carries TRBV19 and TRBJ2-1; a weak D match, TRBD1 (6 bases). The germline V gene has CDR1 LNHDA and CDR2 SQIVND (reference sequence). CDR3 length: 15 residues. Deletions cut 7 bases from V and 0 bases from J, with 13 bases between. CDR3 bases read: TGTGCCAGTAAGCAGGGGCCCTACTCCTACAATGAG. It yields the protein CASKQGPYSYNE. Given in full, the CDR3 is CASKQGPYSYNEQFF. Full variable domain (missing parts from reference TRBV19 and TRBJ2-1): DGGITQSPKYLFRKEGQNVTLSCEQNLNHDAMYWYRQDPGQGLRLIYYSQIVNDFQKGDIAEGYSVSREKKESFPLTVTSAQKNPTAFYLCASKQGPYSYNEQFFGPGTRLTVL.

Comments on this clone: The CDR3 end falls 3 residues outside the read, so it is completed with the germline J gene. The chain employs TRBV7-3 and TRBJ2-7, with TRBD1 identical over 7 bases. V was clipped by 5 bases and J by 3 bases; unmatched bases: 10. CDR3 length: 15 residues. The germline CDR1 and CDR2 sequences are SGHTA and FQGTGA. Incomplete CDR3 DNA: TGTGCCAGCAGCCCGGGGCGACAGGGTGTCTACGAG. The encoded protein is CASSPGRQGVYE. The whole CDR3 sequence is CASSPGRQGVYEQYF. Together with reference TRBV7-3 and TRBJ2-7, the CDR3 gives the full variable domain: GAGVSQTPSNKVTEKGKYVELRCDPISGHTALYWYRQSLGQGPEFLIYFQGTGAADDSGLPNDRFFAVRPEGSVSTLKIQRTERGDSAVYLCASSPGRQGVYEQYFGPGTRLTVT.

To note about this clone: The read stops 3 residues short of the end of the CDR3; the missing end is completed from the germline J gene. V gene TRBV19 combines with J gene TRBJ1-2; TRBD1 might be the D (6 bases). V gave up 7 bases and J gave up 6 bases, with 9 bases separating them. The V gene's germline CDR1 is LNHDA and CDR2 SQIVND (reference sequence). The CDR3 is 11 residues long. CDR3 DNA (partial): TGTGCCAGTAAAGCAGGGGATGGC. Its translation: CASKAGDG. The whole CDR3 region reads CASKAGDGYTF.

Remarks on this clone: The read terminates 3 residues before the CDR3 end, so the remaining end is supplied by the germline J gene. The chain recombines TRBV19 with TRBJ2-1, with TRBD2 matching 12 bases. After removal of 3 bases from V and 6 bases from J, the junction contained 6 bases not matched to a gene. The CDR3 extends over 16 amino acids. Germline lookup yields CDR1 LNHDA and CDR2 SQIVND (reference sequence). This CDR3 reads CASSILLAGGSNEQFF. Partial CDR3 DNA: TGTGCCAGTAGTATCCTACTAGCGGGAGGCAGCAATGAG. The whole variable domain, remainder taken from reference TRBV19 and TRBJ2-1, is DGGITQSPKYLFRKEGQNVTLSCEQNLNHDAMYWYRQDPGQGLRLIYYSQIVNDFQKGDIAEGYSVSREKKESFPLTVTSAQKNPTAFYLCASSILLAGGSNEQFFGPGTRLTVL.

Regarding this clone: The read ends 3 residues early relative to the CDR3; the germline J gene fills the gap. The rearrangement joins TRBV20-1 to TRBJ1-5; D is possibly TRBD1 (6 bases). Germline loops: CDR1 DFQATT, CDR2 SNEGSKA (reference sequence). Trimming removed 3 bases from V and 6 bases from J, with 15 bases in between. The CDR3 spans 14 residues. CDR3: CSARARGGTQPQHF. The covered CDR3 bases are TGCAGTGCTAGGGCGCGGGGGGGCACTCAGCCC.

As regards this clone: The read falls 3 residues short of the CDR3 end, and the missing part is taken from the germline J gene. V gene TRBV20-1 combines with J gene TRBJ2-7; D remains unclear. The CDR3 is 12 amino acids. The ends were cut back, 0 bases at V and 4 bases at J, with 7 bases in the middle. CDR1 DFQATT and CDR2 SNEGSKA come from the germline V gene (reference sequence). Partial CDR3 DNA: TGCAGTGCTAGAGATGGGCCTTACGAG. It is translated as CSARDGPYE. The whole CDR3 reads CSARDGPYEQYF.

A remark on this clone: The CDR3 end is not reached by the read, which stops 3 residues before it; the germline J gene fills it in. The chain joins TRBV28 to TRBJ2-7, with 11 bases aligning to TRBD2. CDR1 is MDHEN and CDR2 is SYDVKM in the germline V gene. Trimming at V came to 7 bases and at J to 4 bases, leaving 15 bases not matched to a gene. The CDR3 is 17 residues long. The covered CDR3 bases are TGTGCCAGCAACACACAATCTCGGACTAGCGGGTATTACGAG. Translating it yields CASNTQSRTSGYYE. The complete CDR3 protein is CASNTQSRTSGYYEQYF.

To note about this clone: Coverage ceases 3 residues before the CDR3 finishes, and the germline J gene fills in the end. This rearrangement joins TRBV20-1 to TRBJ1-1, with a possible D match to TRBD1 (5 bases). The CDR3 runs to 11 residues. In germline, CDR1 is DFQATT, CDR2 SNEGSKA (reference sequence). V was clipped by 8 bases and J by 1 base, with 8 bases between them. CDR3: CSLTANTEAFF. CDR3 DNA (partial): TGCAGTCTGACAGCGAACACTGAA.

With regard to this clone: The read ends 3 residues shy of where the CDR3 ends; the end is completed using the germline J gene. The V gene is TRBV19, the J gene TRBJ1-6, with D perhaps TRBD1 (5 bases). This CDR3 is built from 14 residues. Germline V gene sequence: CDR1 LNHDA, CDR2 SQIVND (reference sequence). The CDR3 region is CASSGSSGANALHF. CDR3 DNA, as far as it was read: TGTGCCAGTAGTGGCTCCTCTGGGGCCAACGCC.

The sequenced CDR3 bases are TGTGCCAGTAGTATGAAGAGGGGGACTGAA. Encoded protein: CASSMKRGTE. The full-length CDR3 reads as CASSMKRGTEAFF. The gene calls are TRBV19 and TRBJ1-1; the D gene is possibly TRBD1 (6 bases). The observed sequence ends 3 residues before the CDR3 terminus, with the missing tail filled in from the germline J gene. The CDR3 contains 13 residues. V shed 3 bases and J shed 5 bases, with 10 bases lying between them. CDR1 is LNHDA, CDR2 SQIVND, per germline (reference sequence). Full variable domain (rest looked up from reference TRBV19 and TRBJ1-1): DGGITQSPKYLFRKEGQNVTLSCEQNLNHDAMYWYRQDPGQGLRLIYYSQIVNDFQKGDIAEGYSVSREKKESFPLTVTSAQKNPTAFYLCASSMKRGTEAFFGQGTRLTVV.

Details on this clone: The CDR3 end lies 3 residues beyond the end of the read and is filled in from the germline J gene. The genes are TRBV10-1 and TRBJ2-7, with a tentative D call TRBD2 (6 bases). The ends were cut back, 3 bases at V and 0 bases at J, with 12 bases in the middle. CDR1 is WNHNN and CDR2 is SYGVQD in the germline V gene (reference sequence). There are 15 residues in the CDR3. CDR3 residues: CASSDGEVGSYEQYF. The DNA read from the CDR3 is TGCGCCAGCAGTGACGGGGAGGTGGGCTCCTACGAG.

Comments on this clone: The CDR3 extends 3 residues past the end of the read, so its final part is completed from the germline J gene. The chain couples TRBV9 to TRBJ1-1; 7 bases are a match to TRBD1. This CDR3 spans 17 amino acids. CDR1 is SGDLS and CDR2 is YYNGEE in the germline V gene. CDR3: CASSDLPSGTAIEGAFF. The CDR3 DNA, read in part, is TGTGCCAGCAGCGACTTACCAAGCGGGACAGCTATTGAGGGG. Full variable domain (remainder filled in from reference TRBV9 and TRBJ1-1): DSGVTQTPKHLITATGQRVTLRCSPRSGDLSVYWYQQSLDQGLQFLIQYYNGEERAKGNILERFSAQQFPDLHSELNLSSLELGDSALYFCASSDLPSGTAIEGAFFGQGTRLTVV.

Of note for this clone: The read halts 3 residues ahead of the CDR3 end, with the missing end drawn from the germline J gene. This chain uses TRBV11-2 with TRBJ1-2; D is possibly TRBD1 (5 bases). Germline V gives CDR1 SGHAT, CDR2 FQNNGV. Trimming cost V 0 bases and J 4 bases, with 12 bases left between them. The CDR3 extends over 15 amino acids. CDR3 in amino acids: CASSLEQGFGYGYTF. The covered CDR3 bases are TGTGCCAGCAGCTTAGAGCAGGGATTCGGCTATGGC.